The rows below give T cell receptor beta chains drawn from one sample of a study of T cells in localized non-small cell lung cancer. Sequencing used immunoSEQ multiplex PCR; TCRdb keeps in-frame clones, though not all of them. The data hold more than 9,000 clones, with about 80% observed a single time. Specimen: peripheral blood, collected before any cancer treatment. Receptor source: a male donor at least 60 years old with stage I lung adenocarcinoma. The CDR3 runs from the conserved cysteine through the conserved F or W. Fields, in order: clone size, J gene, CDR3 length, D gene, V gene, CDR3 DNA, CDR3 protein. The D gene is left open where the match is weak. Size tells how often a clone was seen (once, few, many) or the class of an expanded clone, and some rows leave it out.

size: NA; J: TRBJ1-5; length: 13; D: NA; V: TRBV6-5; DNA: TGTGCCAGCAGTTATACTGGAAATCAGCCCCAGCATTTT; CDR3: CASSYTGNQPQHF
size: NA; J: TRBJ2-7; length: 17; D: TRBD2; V: TRBV15; DNA: TGTGCCACCAGCAGAGAACTAGCGGGGGTACTCTCCTACGAGCAGTACTTC; CDR3: CATSRELAGVLSYEQYF
size: NA; J: TRBJ2-7; length: 18; D: TRBD1; V: TRBV19; DNA: TGTGCCAGTAGCTCAGGACAGGGCCTAACAAGGGGATCCTACGAGCAGTACTTC; CDR3: CASSSGQGLTRGSYEQYF
size: NA; J: TRBJ2-1; length: 17; D: NA; V: TRBV2; DNA: TGTGCCAGCAGTGAACGGTCAGGGTGGTTGGGGCCCGGTGAGCAGTTCTTC; CDR3: CASSERSGWLGPGEQFF
size: NA; J: TRBJ2-7; length: 11; D: NA; V: TRBV6-5; DNA: TGTGCCAGCAGTACAAATTACGAGCAGTACTTC; CDR3: CASSTNYEQYF
size: NA; J: TRBJ2-5; length: 16; D: TRBD1; V: TRBV6-6; DNA: TGTGCCAGCAGTTACAAGGGGGCCACCCGACAAGAGACCCAGTACTTC; CDR3: CASSYKGATRQETQYF
size: NA; J: TRBJ1-5; length: 14; D: NA; V: TRBV7-2; DNA: TGTGCCAGCAGGGGCGGGGGAAGCAATCAGCCCCAGCATTTT; CDR3: CASRGGGSNQPQHF
size: NA; J: TRBJ1-6; length: 11; D: NA; V: TRBV5-7; DNA: TGTGCCAGCACCCGGGATTCACCCCTCCACTTT; CDR3: CASTRDSPLHF
size: NA; J: TRBJ1-5; length: 17; D: NA; V: TRBV7-2; DNA: TGTGCCAGCAGCCCCCGCTTTTCGATATATAGCAATCAGCCCCAGCATTTT; CDR3: CASSPRFSIYSNQPQHF
size: once; J: TRBJ1-1; length: 13; D: NA; V: TRBV5-6; DNA: TGTGCCAGCAGCTGGCAGGGGAACACTGAAGCTTTCTTT; CDR3: CASSWQGNTEAFF
size: NA; J: TRBJ1-4; length: 11; D: NA; V: TRBV29-1; DNA: TGCAGCGTTCTTCGGTGGGAAAAACTGTTTTTT; CDR3: CSVLRWEKLFF
size: NA; J: TRBJ2-6; length: 18; D: TRBD1; V: TRBV7-9; DNA: TGTGCCAGCAGCCGACGGGACAGGGAGTCTGCTGGGGCCAACGTCCTGACTTTC; CDR3: CASSRRDRESAGANVLTF
size: few; J: TRBJ2-1; length: 11; D: NA; V: TRBV6-1; DNA: TGTGCCAGCGTACAGGGAAATGAGCAGTTCTTC; CDR3: CASVQGNEQFF
size: NA; J: TRBJ1-1; length: 13; D: NA; V: TRBV6-5; DNA: TGTGCCAGCAGCTATCAGGTGAACACTGAAGCTTTCTTT; CDR3: CASSYQVNTEAFF
size: NA; J: TRBJ2-2; length: 14; D: NA; V: TRBV18; DNA: TGTGCCAGCTCACCACTAACAGGTTCCGGGGAGCTGTTTTTT; CDR3: CASSPLTGSGELFF
size: few; J: TRBJ1-6; length: 17; D: NA; V: TRBV2; DNA: TGTGCCAGCAGTCCTGAGCGTCTTGCCACAGGAGGGTCACCCCTCCACTTT; CDR3: CASSPERLATGGSPLHF